This T cell receptor (beta chain) came from a study of CD8 T cells in Susac syndrome. The CDR3 length is 15 residues. Germline V gene lookup returns CDR1 LNHNV and CDR2 YYDKDF (reference sequence). Trimming stripped 5 bases from V and 0 bases from J, with 11 bases between. The authors reverse transcribed roughly 0.5 to 1 ug RNA with random hexamers. MiXCR, applied by TCRdb to the immunoSEQ multiplex PCR reads, yields one record per CDR3 protein. Seen here are about 250,000 distinct CDR3 sequences, roughly 95% observed once, and the top ten hold 0.065% to 0.075%. The specimen was CD4+ T cells from PBMCs. The clonotype originates from a human donor with multiple sclerosis. The V gene is TRBV15, the J gene TRBJ1-5; D is unclear. This CDR3 is CATSPQVGSNQPQHF. The CDR3, as DNA: TGTGCCACCAGCCCGCAGGTCGGTAGCAATCAGCCCCAGCATTTT.